This T cell receptor (beta chain) was recorded in a study of beta chain features in type 1 diabetes. The investigators reverse transcribed all of the isolated RNA, so they sequenced expressed TCRB transcripts. Several million reads on average were seen across naive, central memory and regulatory T cell samples. Profiling relied on immunoSEQ multiplex PCR, and the TCRdb table lists in-frame clones only, not all of them. This sample has about 360,000 clones; roughly 12% occur once, and the top ten carry more than 0.015%. Whole-study results and caveats: Patients' naive, central memory and Treg TCRB repertoires seemed closer to one another than those of healthy donors. Fewer junction insertions and more nucleotide deletions appeared in type 1 diabetes patients. People with Type 1 diabetes carried modestly yet significantly shorter TCRB CDR3s in all four CD4+ subsets.

This clone was seen only a few times. What it recognizes is unknown. CDR3 length: 14 residues. V was pared by 7 bases and J by 5 bases, with 8 bases of the junction left unmatched. Germline V CDR1 and CDR2: MNHEY, SVGAGI. The chain links TRBV6-5 to TRBJ1-1, with 9 positions matching TRBD1. The receptor's source is a man between 18 and 29 years old in good health. The sequencing input was naive CD4+ T cells from blood. The CDR3 DNA is TGTGCCAGCATCAAACAGGGGGCTCGGACTGAAGCTTTCTTT. It codes for CASIKQGARTEAFF.